The clone carrying this TCR beta chain has a count of ten or more. The trim removed 0 bases at V and 5 bases at J, leaving 0 bases unmatched. Germline loops: CDR1 MGHRA, CDR2 YSYEKL. This CDR3 contains 16 residues. This specimen belongs to a study of cytotoxic CD8 clonotypes in ibrutinib-treated CLL. The protocol was immunoSEQ multiplex PCR, while the TCRdb copy is restricted to in-frame clones and leaves out a portion. The sample has 110,000 to 150,000 clones, approximately 80% seen once. This TCR derives from a human donor with chronic lymphocytic leukemia. Sequencing used PBMCs, obtained after 24 months of ibrutinib treatment. This sequence joins TRBV4-1 and TRBJ2-2; 13 bases map to TRBD2. CDR3 amino acids: CASSQEGLAGTGELFF. The CDR3 DNA follows: TGCGCCAGCAGCCAAGAGGGACTAGCGGGAACCGGGGAGCTGTTTTTT.